This T cell receptor (beta chain) appears in the sequencing data of a study of neurological immune-mediated disorders. This clonotype appeared many times. Its target is not known. 5'RACE with 10-nucleotide random UMIs produced the cDNA. TCRdb re-called the 5' RACE reads with MiXCR, one entry per CDR3 protein. In the table there are around 49,000 distinct CDR3 sequences, 12% of which are singletons. Overall study results and limits: The greatest TCR clonal expansion appeared in HTLV-1-associated myelopathy and the smallest, falling below healthy controls, in multiple sclerosis. Private repertoires in all groups were suggested by the finding that expanded clones across subjects shared no CDR3 amino acid sequences.

Described time point: longitudinal time-point 3. CDR1 and CDR2 from the germline V gene are WNHNN and SYGVQD (reference sequence). V lost 0 bases and J 2 bases, leaving 18 bases between the germline ends. The CDR3 has 18 residues. The source of this sequence is a male donor with HTLV-1-associated myelopathy (HAM/TSP). The chain uses TRBV10-1 and TRBJ2-3; the D is unclear. Material: PBMCs. The chain's CDR3 is CASSESRYQVQLTDTQYF. The CDR3 DNA reads as TGCGCCAGCAGTGAGTCTAGGTATCAGGTCCAACTCACAGATACGCAGTATTTT.